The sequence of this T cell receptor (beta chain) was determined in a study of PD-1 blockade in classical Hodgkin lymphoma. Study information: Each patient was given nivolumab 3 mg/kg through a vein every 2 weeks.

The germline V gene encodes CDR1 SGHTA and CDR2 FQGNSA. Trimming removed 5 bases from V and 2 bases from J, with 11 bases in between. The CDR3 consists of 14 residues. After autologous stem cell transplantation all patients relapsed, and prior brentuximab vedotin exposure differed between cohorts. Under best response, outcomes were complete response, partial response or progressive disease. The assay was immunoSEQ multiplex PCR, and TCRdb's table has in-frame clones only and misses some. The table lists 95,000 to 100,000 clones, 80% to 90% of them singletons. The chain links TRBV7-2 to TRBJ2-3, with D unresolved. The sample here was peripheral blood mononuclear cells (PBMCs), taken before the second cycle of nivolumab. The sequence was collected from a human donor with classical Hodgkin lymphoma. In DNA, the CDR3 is TGTGCCAGCAGCCCCGGACCCAACACAGATACGCAGTATTTT. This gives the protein CASSPGPNTDTQYF.